This passage covers 14 T cell receptor beta chains from one sample sequenced in a study of identical twins. A single record per CDR3 protein comes from TCRdb applying MiXCR to the 5' RACE reads. The sample shows a few hundred thousand distinct CDR3 sequences, 13% to 15% of them seen only once. This same sample was also taken into another study, of yellow fever vaccine responses in identical twins.

Material: CD4+ T cells sorted from blood. These receptors originate from a woman between 18 and 29 years old in good health.

V and J are TRBV20-1 and TRBJ2-3; TRBD2 matches 14 bases. Germline V gives CDR1 DFQATT, CDR2 SNEGSKA (reference sequence). V shed 7 bases, J shed 4 bases, and the junction held 4 bases outside the gene matches. This CDR3 region has 14 residues. For the CDR3, the DNA is TGCAGTGTTCCGACTAGCGGGGGGGCAGATACGCAGTATTTT. This codes for CSVPTSGGADTQYF.

This CDR3 is CASSPPGQGAYEQYF. The CDR3 DNA is TGTGCCAGCAGCCCTCCAGGACAGGGGGCCTACGAGCAGTACTTC. The chain couples TRBV4-2 to TRBJ2-7; 10 bases match TRBD1. J lost 2 bases, V lost 4 bases, and 5 bases had no gene match. The germline CDR1 and CDR2 sequences are LGHNA and YNFKEQ. The CDR3 is made up of 15 amino acids.

The chain has TRBV2 and TRBJ2-1; the D gene is possibly TRBD1 (5 bases). The germline V gene encodes CDR1 SNHLY and CDR2 FYNNEI. The CDR3 covers 12 residues. The germline V and J ends were trimmed by 7 bases and 4 bases, with 8 bases remaining between them. CDR3: CASKTEYNEQFF. As DNA, the CDR3 is TGTGCCAGCAAGACAGAATACAATGAGCAGTTCTTC.

The gene calls are TRBV20-1 and TRBJ1-1; possibly TRBD1 for D (5 bases). The length of the CDR3 is 12 residues. Deletions cut 4 bases from V and 11 bases from J, with 17 bases between. Germline loops: CDR1 DFQATT, CDR2 SNEGSKA (reference sequence). CDR3 sequence (DNA): TGCAGTGCTAAGGAAAGCACCAGGGAGGCTTTCTTT. The encoded protein is CSAKESTREAFF.

This chain uses TRBV6-1 with TRBJ2-1; 7 bases match TRBD2. This CDR3 is built from 15 residues. With 7 bases clipped from V and 5 bases from J, the junction kept 11 bases outside the gene matches. CDR1 is MNHNS and CDR2 is SASEGT in the germline V gene. The CDR3 sequence: CASTPPWGTNNEQFF. Here the CDR3 DNA reads TGTGCCAGCACCCCCCCGTGGGGGACTAACAATGAGCAGTTCTTC.

V gene TRBV18 combines with J gene TRBJ1-5; no clear D gene. V lost 0 bases to trimming and J lost 6 bases, with 6 bases between them. CDR3 length: 13 amino acids. The germline V gene has CDR1 KGHSH and CDR2 LQKENI. The CDR3 here is CASSPPSGQPQHF. As DNA, the CDR3 is TGTGCCAGCTCACCACCGTCGGGTCAGCCCCAGCATTTT.

The J gene is TRBJ2-5, the V gene TRBV5-1; D is possibly TRBD1 (6 bases). Germline CDR1 reads SGHRS; CDR2 reads YFSETQ. V was pared by 0 bases and J by 0 bases, with 9 bases between. This CDR3 comprises 15 residues. In DNA, the CDR3 is TGCGCCAGCAGCTTGGTTCGGGACAACCAAGAGACCCAGTACTTC. Residues: CASSLVRDNQETQYF.

This chain connects TRBV7-6 to TRBJ1-1; D unresolved. Per germline, CDR1 SGHVS and CDR2 FNYEAQ. V was clipped by 5 bases and J by 2 bases, with 9 bases between them. This CDR3 is 13 amino acids long. The CDR3: CASSIRGNTEAFF. The CDR3 nucleotides are TGTGCCAGCAGCATACGCGGAAACACTGAAGCTTTCTTT.

V gene TRBV29-1 combines with J gene TRBJ2-3, with D maybe TRBD2 (6 bases). V was cut by 6 bases and J by 6 bases, with 19 bases left in between. Germline loops: CDR1 SQVTM, CDR2 ANQGSEA. CDR3 length: 14 residues. CDR3 nucleotides: TGCAGCGTCGGGGTCTGGCCGGGAGCTGATACGCAGTATTTT. It yields the protein CSVGVWPGADTQYF.

This clonotype occurred a few times. The chain employs TRBV5-1 and TRBJ1-2; D gene uncertain. The CDR3 runs 12 residues. The ends were cut back, 0 bases at V and 7 bases at J, with 7 bases in the middle. Germline V lookup: CDR1 SGHRS, CDR2 YFSETQ. The CDR3 loop is CASSLDGFGYTF. The CDR3 DNA is TGCGCCAGCAGCTTGGACGGGTTTGGCTACACCTTC.

This clonotype was found a few times. V is TRBV27 and J is TRBJ2-7, with a weak D call TRBD1 (6 bases). V lost 5 bases, J lost 4 bases, and 18 bases lay in between. The CDR3 covers 15 residues. Germline lookup yields CDR1 MNHEY and CDR2 SMNVEV (reference sequence). CDR3 loop: CASSPTEQGRYEQYF. The CDR3 DNA follows: TGTGCCAGCAGTCCGACAGAACAGGGTCGGTACGAGCAGTACTTC.

For the CDR3, the DNA is TGTGCCAGCAGCTCCGGACTGGCGAACACCGGGGAGCTGTTTTTT. This encodes CASSSGLANTGELFF. This chain joins TRBV7-7 and TRBJ2-2, with D perhaps matching TRBD2 (5 bases). Trimming took 4 bases from V and 0 from J, leaving 9 bases between them. The CDR3 extends over 15 amino acids. Germline V gene data show CDR1 as SSHAT and CDR2 as FNYEAQ (reference sequence).

The rearrangement uses TRBV25-1 and TRBJ2-1; D is unresolved. CDR3 length: 13 residues. Germline CDR1 reads MGHDK; CDR2 reads SYGVNS. V lost 1 base to trimming and J lost 9 bases, with 10 bases between them. The CDR3 here is CASSEWGGSEQFF. CDR3 DNA sequence: TGTGCCAGCAGTGAATGGGGTGGTAGTGAGCAGTTCTTC. The full variable domain, completed using reference TRBV25-1 and TRBJ2-1, is EADIYQTPRYLVIGTGKKITLECSQTMGHDKMYWYQQDPGMELHLIHYSYGVNSTEKGDLSSESTVSRIRTEHFPLTLESARPSHTSQYLCASSEWGGSEQFFGPGTRLTVL.

The rearrangement links TRBV28 to TRBJ2-3, with 7 bases lining up with TRBD2. Germline trimming cut 6 bases from V and 1 base from J; bases unmatched to any gene: 7. CDR1 and CDR2 from the germline V gene are MDHEN and SYDVKM. The CDR3 consists of 15 residues. CDR3 in amino acids: CASRKTSPRTDTQYF. The CDR3 DNA reads TGTGCCAGCAGGAAGACTAGCCCCCGCACAGATACGCAGTATTTT.